One and the same sample provided the 18 T cell receptor beta chains below, sequenced in a study of OX40 agonist ivuxolimab in advanced cancers. Generated by immunoSEQ multiplex PCR, the TCRdb table keeps only in-frame clones and is missing some. The table records tens of thousands of clones, roughly 84% of them present only once. The material was CD4+ or CD8+ T cells sorted from blood, obtained in a trial of the OX40 agonist ivuxolimab. The receptors shown here come from an adult with an advanced solid tumor such as melanoma, head and neck, liver or kidney cancer.

DNA for the CDR3: TGTGCCAGTAGTGGGGGACTAGCGGGAGCGAGCACAGCGGATACGCAGTATTTT. Residues: CASSGGLAGASTADTQYF. This rearrangement joins TRBV19 to TRBJ2-3, with 14 bases matching TRBD2. CDR3 length: 18 amino acids. Germline V gene lookup returns CDR1 LNHDA and CDR2 SQIVND (reference sequence). Trimming took 5 bases from V and 6 from J; bases not matched to a gene: 13.

The genes are TRBV6-1 and TRBJ2-7; D gene ambiguous. Trimming cost V 7 bases and J 5 bases, with 18 bases left between them. Germline CDR1 MNHNS, CDR2 SASEGT. The CDR3 runs to 14 residues. The CDR3 protein is CASTRAQRAHEQYF. DNA of the CDR3: TGTGCCAGCACAAGAGCTCAACGGGCCCACGAGCAGTACTTC.

CDR3 amino acids: CASSARRTSGTDTQYF. DNA for the CDR3: TGTGCCAGCAGTGCGAGGAGAACCTCGGGCACAGATACGCAGTATTTT. The V call is TRBV6-1, the J call TRBJ2-3; D not resolved. Trimming removed 4 bases from V and 1 base from J, with 15 bases in between. Germline V gene data show CDR1 as MNHNS and CDR2 as SASEGT. The CDR3 is 16 amino acids.

This sequence joins TRBV5-1 and TRBJ1-5; D gene unclear. The ends were cut back, 0 bases at V and 4 bases at J, with 11 bases in the middle. The CDR3 covers 15 residues. Germline loops: CDR1 SGHRS, CDR2 YFSETQ. The CDR3 region has the DNA TGCGCCAGCAGCTTGGAAGGATTAGCAAATCAGCCCCAGCATTTT. It encodes CASSLEGLANQPQHF.

V usage is TRBV5-6 and J usage is TRBJ2-2, with D maybe TRBD2 (6 bases). The ends were cut back, 4 bases at V and 3 bases at J, with 16 bases in the middle. The CDR3 loop spans 16 amino acids. Germline-derived CDR1 and CDR2 are SGHDT and YYEEEE. The DNA of the CDR3 is TGTGCCAGCAGCCCGAACACCGGGAGCTACACCGGGGAGCTGTTTTTT. Translating gives CASSPNTGSYTGELFF.

This chain connects TRBV7-8 to TRBJ2-7; TRBD2 aligns across 7 bases. The length of the CDR3 is 14 residues. Germline CDR1 and CDR2: SGHVS and FQNEAQ. After removal of 5 bases from V and 3 bases from J, the junction contained 7 bases not matched to a gene. The CDR3 region is CASSPRGGGYEQYF. DNA for the CDR3: TGTGCCAGCAGCCCTCGTGGGGGGGGCTACGAGCAGTACTTC. The full variable domain, completed using reference TRBV7-8 and TRBJ2-7, is GAGVSQSPRYKVAKRGQDVALRCDPISGHVSLFWYQQALGQGPEFLTYFQNEAQLDKSGLPSDRFFAERPEGSVSTLKIQRTQQEDSAVYLCASSPRGGGYEQYFGPGTRLTVT.

Only a few counts were recorded for this clone. V and J are TRBV7-6 and TRBJ1-4, with D uncertain. The ends were cut back, 5 bases at V and 5 bases at J, with 15 bases in the middle. Germline V lookup: CDR1 SGHVS, CDR2 FNYEAQ. This CDR3 is built from 15 residues. Here the CDR3 DNA reads TGTGCCAGCAGCCAAACGGGCAGCCAGAATGAAAAACTGTTTTTT. It translates to CASSQTGSQNEKLFF.

This rearrangement joins TRBV6-5 to TRBJ2-5; D is perhaps TRBD2 (5 bases). The J call is uncertain, as TRBJ2-7 better fits the DNA end. Germline V gives CDR1 MNHEY, CDR2 SVGAGI. The CDR3 extends over 13 amino acids. In nucleotides, the CDR3 is TGTGCCAGCAGTTACGGGCGGGCGTACGAGCAGTACTTC. Amino acid sequence: CASSYGRAYEQYF.

This sequence joins TRBV2 and TRBJ2-1; maybe TRBD2 (6 bases). The germline gives CDR1 SNHLY, CDR2 FYNNEI. The CDR3 has 15 amino acids. V lost 4 bases to trimming and J lost 3 bases, with 13 bases between them. The CDR3 DNA is TGTGCCAGCAGTGTTGGGAGGACTGGCTACAATGAGCAGTTCTTC. Its protein is CASSVGRTGYNEQFF.

The rearrangement links TRBV11-2 to TRBJ2-7, with D perhaps matching TRBD1 (6 bases). This CDR3 is built from 15 residues. V dropped 0 bases and J dropped 6 bases, with 15 bases sitting between them. Germline V CDR1 and CDR2: SGHAT, FQNNGV. In DNA, the CDR3 is TGTGCCAGCAGCTTAGATGGGGCAGGGGATCGCGAGCAGTACTTC. Amino acids: CASSLDGAGDREQYF.

The CDR3 DNA sequence: TGTGCCAGCAGTGGGACAGGGGAACTTAAAGCCGGGGAGCTGTTTTTT. Translating it yields CASSGTGELKAGELFF. The rearrangement links TRBV6-1 to TRBJ2-2; TRBD1 aligns across 9 bases. After removal of 4 bases from V and 6 bases from J, the junction contained 9 bases not matched to a gene. CDR1 is MNHNS, CDR2 SASEGT, per germline. The CDR3 has 16 amino acids.

The V and J genes are TRBV6-5 and TRBJ2-2; D is perhaps TRBD1 (9 bases). This CDR3 is 15 amino acids long. The germline V gene has CDR1 MNHEY and CDR2 SVGAGI. V was trimmed by 7 bases and J by 8 bases, leaving 20 bases between them. The CDR3 DNA sequence: TGTGCCAGCAAACCGGGACAGGGCGGGAGGGGGGAGCTGTTTTTT. Its protein is CASKPGQGGRGELFF.

The rearrangement uses TRBV28 and TRBJ1-6; 10 nucleotides agree with TRBD1. Germline CDR1 reads MDHEN; CDR2 reads SYDVKM. CDR3 length: 13 amino acids. V trimming: 10 bases; J trimming: 10 bases; junction bases outside the gene matches: 7. The DNA of the CDR3 is TGTGCCACAAGACAGGGGGCAGAATCACCCCTCCACTTT. Its translation: CATRQGAESPLHF.

The V and J genes are TRBV5-1 and TRBJ1-6, with 7 positions matching TRBD1. Germline loops: CDR1 SGHRS, CDR2 YFSETQ. Unmatched junction bases numbered 6, after V lost 2 bases and J lost 10 bases. The CDR3 extends over 14 amino acids. The CDR3 sequence: CASSLGTGESPLHF. The CDR3, as DNA: TGCGCCAGCAGCTTAGGTACAGGGGAATCACCCCTCCACTTT.

The chain is built from TRBV30 and TRBJ2-5, with D perhaps assigned TRBD1 or TRBD2 (6 bases each). CDR3 length equals 13 residues. Trimming cost V 0 bases and J 5 bases, with 10 bases left between them. CDR1 is GTSNPN and CDR2 is SVGIG in the germline V gene (reference sequence). The CDR3 DNA reads TGTGCCTGGAGTGTGGAGGGGGACGAGACCCAGTACTTC. This codes for CAWSVEGDETQYF.

The chain recombines TRBV6-5 with TRBJ2-3; D might be TRBD1 (5 bases). CDR1 is MNHEY, CDR2 SVGAGI, per germline. V shed 5 bases and J shed 4 bases, with 16 bases lying between them. CDR3 length equals 15 residues. The CDR3 region has the DNA TGTGCCAGCAGTGCCAACCTAGGGGTGTCAGATACGCAGTATTTT. This encodes CASSANLGVSDTQYF.

For the CDR3, the DNA is TGCGCCAGCAGCTTGGAGGGAGAGGCTGGCACAGATACGCAGTATTTT. Its translation: CASSLEGEAGTDTQYF. The V and J genes are TRBV5-1 and TRBJ2-3; D is perhaps TRBD2 (5 bases). The germline V gene encodes CDR1 SGHRS and CDR2 YFSETQ. Trimming cost V 0 bases and J 1 base, with 12 bases left between them. The CDR3 loop spans 16 amino acids.

V gene TRBV19 combines with J gene TRBJ2-7; D not resolved. The CDR3 runs 14 residues. Germline lookup yields CDR1 LNHDA and CDR2 SQIVND (reference sequence). Trimming took off 0 bases at V and 3 bases at J, with 9 bases between the two ends. CDR3 loop: CASSIEADFYEQYF. CDR3 bases: TGTGCCAGTAGTATAGAGGCAGACTTCTACGAGCAGTACTTC.